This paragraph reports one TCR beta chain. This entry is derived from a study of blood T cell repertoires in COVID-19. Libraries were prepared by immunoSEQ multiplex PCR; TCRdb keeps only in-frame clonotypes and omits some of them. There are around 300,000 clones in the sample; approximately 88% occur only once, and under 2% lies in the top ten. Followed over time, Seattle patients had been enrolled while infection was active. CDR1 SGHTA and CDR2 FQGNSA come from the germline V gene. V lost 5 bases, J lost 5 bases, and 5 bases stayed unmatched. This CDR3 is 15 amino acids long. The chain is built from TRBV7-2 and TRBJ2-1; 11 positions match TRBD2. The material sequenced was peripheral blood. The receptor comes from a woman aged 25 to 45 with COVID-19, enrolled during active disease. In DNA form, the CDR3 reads TGTGCCAGCAGCCACGGGACTAGCGGAAACAATGAGCAGTTCTTC. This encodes CASSHGTSGNNEQFF. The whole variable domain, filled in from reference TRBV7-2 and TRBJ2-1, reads GAGVSQSPSNKVTEKGKDVELRCDPISGHTALYWYRQSLGQGLEFLIYFQGNSAPDKSGLPSDRFSAERTGGSVSTLTIQRTQQEDSAVYLCASSHGTSGNNEQFFGPGTRLTVL.